Below, 15 T cell receptor beta chains from the same sample are listed, as sequenced in a study of T cell repertoires in cytomegalovirus infection. MiXCR, applied by TCRdb to the reads, yields one record per CDR3 protein. The data show about 890,000 distinct CDR3 sequences, about 33% seen once. Their antigens are not known. The specimen comprised cultured CD8+ T cells from PBMCs, sampled from culture after CMV antigen stimulation. Receptors originate from a human donor in good health (CMV status not recorded). Some clones in this sample may be carry-over from other donors' samples.

This chain links TRBV12-3 or TRBV12-4 with TRBJ1-6; D is ambiguous. The CDR3 has 17 amino acids. V gave up 4 bases and J gave up 0 bases, with 13 bases separating them. The chain's CDR3 is CASSSGRLSSYNSPLHF. The CDR3 DNA follows: TGTGCCAGCAGTTCAGGACGGTTGAGCTCCTATAATTCACCCCTCCACTTT.

This clonotype has a handful of counts. J is TRBJ2-1 and V is TRBV6-5; 8 bases are shared with TRBD2. The germline gives CDR1 MNHEY, CDR2 SVGAGI. J gave up 6 bases and V 5 bases, and 15 bases lay outside the gene matches. CDR3 size: 17 residues. CDR3 sequence: CASSGPSPGGWVNEQFF. The CDR3 DNA reads as TGTGCCAGCAGTGGCCCTTCTCCGGGGGGGTGGGTCAATGAGCAGTTCTTC.

This clonotype was counted only a few times. The chain links TRBV6-5 to TRBJ1-1, with D possibly being TRBD1 (5 bases). The CDR3 covers 13 residues. Trimming pared 7 bases from V and 1 base from J, leaving 10 bases between. Germline CDR1 MNHEY, CDR2 SVGAGI. In DNA form, the CDR3 reads TGTGCCAGCACGTTTGGGACGAACACTGAAGCTTTCTTT. Translating it yields CASTFGTNTEAFF.

As regards this clonotype: One end of the junction does not line up with germline, which may come from a read error. J is TRBJ2-5 and V is TRBV7-4; D gene ambiguous. Looked up from germline, CDR1 is SGHVT and CDR2 is SQSDAQ. This CDR3 spans 12 amino acids. Here the CDR3 DNA reads TGTACCAGCAGCTTAACGTTCACAGAGCCCTACTTC. This encodes CTSSLTFTEPYF.

The chain combines TRBV7-9 with TRBJ1-6, with 9 bases that match TRBD1. This CDR3 has 15 amino acids. Germline assignment: CDR1 SEHNR and CDR2 FQNEAQ (reference sequence). After removal of 4 bases from V and 7 bases from J, the junction contained 5 bases not matched to a gene. CDR3 residues: CASSYWDRVNSPLHF. CDR3 DNA: TGTGCCAGCAGCTATTGGGACAGGGTAAATTCACCCCTCCACTTT.

This clonotype was observed many times. The chain employs TRBV7-2 and TRBJ1-4; 7 bases fit TRBD1. This CDR3 contains 17 residues. Germline CDR1 is SGHTA and CDR2 is FQGNSA. V shed 4 bases and J 5 bases; nucleotides not matched to a gene: 13. Here the CDR3 reads CASSYGLTGALNEKLFF. CDR3 nucleotide sequence: TGTGCCAGCAGCTATGGCCTAACAGGGGCCTTGAATGAAAAACTGTTTTTT.

This clonotype was observed a few times. This chain uses TRBV6-5 with TRBJ2-3; 9 nucleotides align to TRBD2. This CDR3 has 17 residues. Germline values: CDR1 MNHEY, CDR2 SVGAGI. With 0 bases clipped from V and 5 bases from J, the junction kept 9 bases outside the gene matches. The CDR3: CASSYSLGAGGVDTQYF. CDR3 DNA: TGTGCCAGCAGTTACTCCCTGGGGGCGGGGGGGGTAGATACGCAGTATTTT.

V and J are TRBV11-3 and TRBJ2-3; 8 bases line up with TRBD2. V lost 5 bases, J lost 4 bases, and 11 bases stayed unmatched. CDR3 length equals 16 residues. Germline V gene data show CDR1 as SGHNT and CDR2 as YENEEA. The CDR3 bases are TGTGCCAGCAGCCCCTTCCGGGGGGGACCGGCAGATACGCAGTATTTT. It is translated as CASSPFRGGPADTQYF. Full variable domain (remainder filled in from reference TRBV11-3 and TRBJ2-3): EAGVVQSPRYKIIEKKQPVAFWCNPISGHNTLYWYLQNLGQGPELLIRYENEEAVDDSQLPKDRFSAERLKGVDSTLKIQPAELGDSAVYLCASSPFRGGPADTQYFGPGTRLTVL.

This clonotype has more than one count but fewer than ten. The CDR3 region has the DNA TGTGCCAGTAATCCGGGACAGGGGTTATCCTATAATTCACCCCTCCACTTT. Translated: CASNPGQGLSYNSPLHF. The chain carries TRBV19 and TRBJ1-6; 10 positions match TRBD1. V lost 7 bases to trimming and J lost 1 base; unmatched junction nucleotides: 7. Germline assignment: CDR1 LNHDA and CDR2 SQIVND (reference sequence). This CDR3 has 17 residues. Full variable domain (rest looked up from reference TRBV19 and TRBJ1-6): DGGITQSPKYLFRKEGQNVTLSCEQNLNHDAMYWYRQDPGQGLRLIYYSQIVNDFQKGDIAEGYSVSREKKESFPLTVTSAQKNPTAFYLCASNPGQGLSYNSPLHFGNGTRLTVT.

Many counts were recorded for this clonotype. The chain links TRBV28 to TRBJ1-1; unclear D gene. With 3 bases removed from V and 11 bases from J, the gap between germline ends came to 19 bases. The germline V gene has CDR1 MDHEN and CDR2 SYDVKM. The CDR3 has 14 residues. CDR3 region: CASSFLWFRVDAFF. DNA of the CDR3: TGTGCCAGCAGTTTTCTCTGGTTTCGGGTTGACGCTTTCTTT.

This chain links TRBV7-9 with TRBJ2-7, with 10 positions matching TRBD2. Trimming took 5 bases from V and 2 from J; bases not matched to a gene: 9. CDR1 is SEHNR and CDR2 is FQNEAQ in the germline V gene (reference sequence). This CDR3 contains 16 residues. CDR3 DNA sequence: TGTGCCAGCAGCGGTGGGACTAGCGATTCCCCCTACGAGCAGTACTTC. Translating it yields CASSGGTSDSPYEQYF.

A remark on this clonotype: A read error may account for a junction end that differs from germline. This chain links TRBV27 with TRBJ2-3; no firm D call. CDR1 is MNHEY, CDR2 SMNVEV, per germline (reference sequence). This CDR3 contains 12 residues. CDR3 in amino acids: CANSLSLDTQYF. CDR3 nucleotides: TGTGCCAACAGTTTATCGCTGGATACGCAGTATTTT.

At least ten counts were recorded for this clonotype. A junction boundary mismatches the germline segment, possibly from a read error. This chain links TRBV7-9 with TRBJ2-1; D is undetermined. Germline V CDR1 and CDR2: SEHNR, FQNEAQ (reference sequence). This CDR3 is built from 14 residues. The CDR3 spells CASSLDGRYNEQFF. For the CDR3, the DNA is TGTGCCAGCAGTTTAGATGGCAGATACAATGAGCAGTTCTTC. Complete variable domain (other parts from reference TRBV7-9 and TRBJ2-1): DTGVSQNPRHKITKRGQNVTFRCDPISEHNRLYWYRQTLGQGPEFLTYFQNEAQLEKSRLLSDRFSAERPKGSFSTLEIQRTEQGDSAMYLCASSLDGRYNEQFFGPGTRLTVL.

This clonotype has a count of ten or more. V usage is TRBV7-9 and J usage is TRBJ1-5; the D gene is possibly TRBD1 (6 bases). This CDR3 is 15 amino acids long. Trimming took off 0 bases at V and 3 bases at J, with 9 bases between the two ends. The V gene's germline CDR1 is SEHNR and CDR2 FQNEAQ (reference sequence). The CDR3 bases are TGTGCCAGCAGCTTAGCACAGGGCCCCAATCAGCCCCAGCATTTT. Translated, it gives CASSLAQGPNQPQHF.

Notes on this clonotype: One end of the junction is discordant with germline, which a read error may explain. The rearrangement links TRBV7-6 to TRBJ2-3; D is ambiguous. This CDR3 is built from 16 residues. The V gene's germline CDR1 is SGHVS and CDR2 FNYEAQ. CDR3 loop: CVSSLGGVVGTDTQYF. The CDR3 DNA reads TGTGTCAGCAGCTTAGGCGGAGTAGTGGGAACAGATACGCAGTATTTT.